This T cell receptor beta chain originates from a study of response to subunit inactivated influenza vaccine (dated by TCRdb to 2017 to 2018). About the full investigation: Deep quantitative profiling of the T cell receptor repertoire was used in the study to follow responses to a trivalent subunit inactivated influenza vaccine.

To prepare the library, RT-PCR was applied. Sequenced using an Illumina HiSeq 2500. Starting from the raw public reads, TCRdb applied fastp trimming at Q25, assembled clones with MiXCR and retained in-frame beta chains. Each entry merges the rows of one CDR3 protein and shows their most common DNA and genes. This sample gives 450,000 to 600,000 distinct CDR3 sequences in total; 7.6% of them show up just once. The ten largest clones take up around 13% of the sample. Overall results and qualifications from the work: It was suggested by the authors that each seasonal influenza vaccination may recruit only a limited number of new T cells.

The table lists this clonotype with a few counts. Its antigen has not been determined. Qualities for individual bases were not recorded, and no much larger clone is one base off. CDR1 and CDR2 are read off the germline V gene as KGHSY and FQNENV. From its cysteine to its phenylalanine, the CDR3 spans 15 amino acids. CDR3 DNA only is kept here, 45 bases in frame from base 1. V is shortened by 3 bases, J by 5 bases, and the region joining them spans 11 bases. The sequencing used PBMCs from blood, collected roughly 24 months after vaccination. This receptor was taken from a man aged 50-75 years who received an inactivated influenza vaccine. Donor details come from another sample of the same person, matched by shared clones. This chain is built from TRBV16 and TRBJ1-6; the D gene is possibly TRBD1, with 5 bases matching. The CDR3 reads as follows: CASSQAGTNNSPLHF. The DNA sequence is TGTGCCAGCAGCCAGGCCGGGACCAATAATTCACCCCTCCACTTT.